This is a list of T cell receptor beta chains from one sample in a study of a mutant IDH1 vaccine in newly diagnosed glioma. Libraries were prepared by immunoSEQ multiplex PCR; TCRdb keeps only in-frame clonotypes and omits some of them. The sample shows approximately 24,000 clones, 60% to 80% of them seen only once. The antigens these receptors bind are not known. Specimen: PBMCs, collected from a glioma patient whose treatment included an IDH1 peptide vaccine. Receptors were obtained from a woman aged 18-35 years with glioma. Both conserved end residues are part of each CDR3. A D gene is named only where the DNA matches it firmly. Where a row states a size, it is once, few, many or the class of an expanded clone; other rows omit it.

v_gene: TRBV2
d_gene: .
abundance: .
j_gene: TRBJ2-7
CDR3nt: TGTGCCACCTTGGCTCGGGAGCAGTACTTC
CDR3aa: CATLAREQYF

v_gene: TRBV6-6
d_gene: .
abundance: .
j_gene: TRBJ2-3
CDR3nt: TGTGCCAGCAGTTGGACCCGGGGAGGCACAGATACGCAGTATTTT
CDR3aa: CASSWTRGGTDTQYF

v_gene: TRBV10-1
d_gene: .
abundance: once
j_gene: TRBJ1-5
CDR3nt: TGCGCCAGCAGCAGCAGGGCGCTGATACCCCATCAGCCCCAGCATTTT
CDR3aa: CASSSRALIPHQPQHF

v_gene: TRBV5-1
d_gene: TRBD2
abundance: once
j_gene: TRBJ2-7
CDR3nt: TGCGCCAGCAGCTTGGAGGGAGGGACCTACGAGCAGTACTTC
CDR3aa: CASSLEGGTYEQYF

v_gene: TRBV2
d_gene: .
abundance: .
j_gene: TRBJ2-1
CDR3nt: TGTGCCAGCAGACCCCCTAGCTATACTGAGCAGTTCTTC
CDR3aa: CASRPPSYTEQFF

v_gene: TRBV5-5
d_gene: .
abundance: .
j_gene: TRBJ2-7
CDR3nt: TGTGCCAGCAGCTTGGGGGAGTACGAGCAGTACTTC
CDR3aa: CASSLGEYEQYF

v_gene: TRBV10-1
d_gene: .
abundance: .
j_gene: TRBJ1-5
CDR3nt: TGCGCCAGCAGTCTCCATCAGCCCCAGCATTTT
CDR3aa: CASSLHQPQHF

v_gene: TRBV19
d_gene: .
abundance: .
j_gene: TRBJ2-2
CDR3nt: TGTGCCAGTAGTGTTGACCAGGGCGTAGGAAGGGAGCTGTTTTTT
CDR3aa: CASSVDQGVGRELFF

v_gene: TRBV5-4
d_gene: .
abundance: .
j_gene: TRBJ2-3
CDR3nt: TGTGCCAGCAGCTTACCAGGCGGGGCAGATACGCAGTATTTT
CDR3aa: CASSLPGGADTQYF

v_gene: TRBV7-2
d_gene: .
abundance: .
j_gene: TRBJ2-1
CDR3nt: TGTGCCAGCAGCTTAGCGCGGTACAATGAGCAGTTCTTC
CDR3aa: CASSLARYNEQFF

v_gene: TRBV7-9
d_gene: .
abundance: .
j_gene: TRBJ2-7
CDR3nt: TGTGCCAGCAGCTTAGGTTTCGACGAGCAGTACTTC
CDR3aa: CASSLGFDEQYF

v_gene: TRBV29-1
d_gene: .
abundance: .
j_gene: TRBJ1-2
CDR3nt: TGCAGCGCCACCGTAGCCTCGGGCTATGGCTACACCTTC
CDR3aa: CSATVASGYGYTF

v_gene: TRBV7-9
d_gene: .
abundance: .
j_gene: TRBJ1-4
CDR3nt: TGTGCCAGCAGCTCGACAGACTCTAATGAAAAACTGTTTTTT
CDR3aa: CASSSTDSNEKLFF

v_gene: TRBV2
d_gene: .
abundance: .
j_gene: TRBJ1-1
CDR3nt: TGTGCCAGCAAAGAAACTCTCACTGAAGCTTTCTTT
CDR3aa: CASKETLTEAFF

v_gene: TRBV19
d_gene: TRBD1
abundance: .
j_gene: TRBJ1-2
CDR3nt: TGTGCCAGTAGTCTGGGACAGGCGAACTATGGCTACACCTTC
CDR3aa: CASSLGQANYGYTF

v_gene: TRBV5-1
d_gene: TRBD1
abundance: .
j_gene: TRBJ1-4
CDR3nt: TGCGCCAGCAGCCCTAATACAGGGGCGGACGAAAAACTGTTTTTT
CDR3aa: CASSPNTGADEKLFF

v_gene: TRBV11-3
d_gene: TRBD2
abundance: .
j_gene: TRBJ2-1
CDR3nt: TGTGCCAGCAGGCCGATAGCGGGGGGGTTGGATGAGCAGTTCTTC
CDR3aa: CASRPIAGGLDEQFF

v_gene: TRBV4-2
d_gene: .
abundance: .
j_gene: TRBJ2-6
CDR3nt: TGTGCCAGCAGCCACCGGCAGGAGGCGACTGGGGCCAACGTCCTGACTTTC
CDR3aa: CASSHRQEATGANVLTF

v_gene: TRBV2
d_gene: .
abundance: .
j_gene: TRBJ1-5
CDR3nt: TGTGCCAGCAGACTCGGACCGGTTCTCAATCAGCCCCAGCATTTT
CDR3aa: CASRLGPVLNQPQHF

v_gene: TRBV23-1
d_gene: .
abundance: .
j_gene: TRBJ2-3
CDR3nt: TGCGCTAACCTAGGCAATACGCAGTATTTT
CDR3aa: CANLGNTQYF

v_gene: TRBV6-5
d_gene: .
abundance: .
j_gene: TRBJ1-1
CDR3nt: TGTGCCAGCAGGGTGGGCACTGAAGCTTTCTTT
CDR3aa: CASRVGTEAFF

v_gene: TRBV2
d_gene: .
abundance: .
j_gene: TRBJ2-7
CDR3nt: TGTGCCAGCAGTGAACAGGGTGGCGAGCAGTACTTC
CDR3aa: CASSEQGGEQYF

v_gene: TRBV6-1
d_gene: TRBD1
abundance: .
j_gene: TRBJ1-1
CDR3nt: TGTGCCAGCAGCCCGACAGGGGACACTGAAGCTTTCTTT
CDR3aa: CASSPTGDTEAFF

v_gene: TRBV7-9
d_gene: .
abundance: .
j_gene: TRBJ1-1
CDR3nt: TGTGCCAGCAGCTCCCAGGCCGGCACTGAAGCTTTCTTT
CDR3aa: CASSSQAGTEAFF

v_gene: TRBV2
d_gene: .
abundance: .
j_gene: TRBJ2-2
CDR3nt: TGTGCCAGCAGTAGAGATCCTCTAAACACCGGGGAGCTGTTTTTT
CDR3aa: CASSRDPLNTGELFF

v_gene: TRBV5-6
d_gene: TRBD2
abundance: .
j_gene: TRBJ2-1
CDR3nt: TGTGCCAGCAGCCGGGGACTAGCGGGATACAATGAGCAGTTCTTC
CDR3aa: CASSRGLAGYNEQFF

v_gene: TRBV6-1
d_gene: TRBD1
abundance: .
j_gene: TRBJ2-2
CDR3nt: TGTGCCAGCGGACTAATGACAGGGGGTGTCGGGGAGCTGTTTTTT
CDR3aa: CASGLMTGGVGELFF

v_gene: TRBV18
d_gene: .
abundance: .
j_gene: TRBJ2-1
CDR3nt: TGTGCCAGCTCCCCCAGTGGGGGGTATGAGCAGTTCTTC
CDR3aa: CASSPSGGYEQFF

v_gene: TRBV5-1
d_gene: .
abundance: few
j_gene: TRBJ1-2
CDR3nt: TGCGCCAGCAGCTTGCTCGAGGGCGGCTACACCTTC
CDR3aa: CASSLLEGGYTF

v_gene: TRBV20-1
d_gene: .
abundance: once
j_gene: TRBJ2-1
CDR3nt: TGCAGTGCTGAAGCCTACAATGAGCAGTTCTTC
CDR3aa: CSAEAYNEQFF

v_gene: TRBV2
d_gene: .
abundance: once
j_gene: TRBJ2-5
CDR3nt: TGTGCCAGCACCACCGACCAAGAGACCCAGTACTTC
CDR3aa: CASTTDQETQYF

v_gene: TRBV6-1
d_gene: .
abundance: .
j_gene: TRBJ1-1
CDR3nt: TGTGCCAGCAAGGGACGGATGGTAGTGAACACTGAAGCTTTCTTT
CDR3aa: CASKGRMVVNTEAFF

v_gene: TRBV29-1
d_gene: TRBD1
abundance: .
j_gene: TRBJ2-7
CDR3nt: TGCAGCGTTGAAGTCGGGACAGTCTACGAGCAGTACTTC
CDR3aa: CSVEVGTVYEQYF

v_gene: TRBV5-1
d_gene: .
abundance: .
j_gene: TRBJ1-1
CDR3nt: TGCGCCAGCAGCCCCTCACAGGGTTTTTCTGAAGCTTTCTTT
CDR3aa: CASSPSQGFSEAFF

v_gene: TRBV6-6
d_gene: .
abundance: .
j_gene: TRBJ1-2
CDR3nt: TGTGCCAGCAGTCCGAACAACTATGGCTACACCTTC
CDR3aa: CASSPNNYGYTF

v_gene: TRBV5-1
d_gene: .
abundance: .
j_gene: TRBJ2-2
CDR3nt: TGCGCCAGCAGCTCCGAACGATCGAACACCGGGGAGCTGTTTTTT
CDR3aa: CASSSERSNTGELFF

v_gene: TRBV21-1
d_gene: .
abundance: .
j_gene: TRBJ1-5
CDR3nt: TGTGCCAGCAGCAAAAGGGGACCGCATATTTGTTGGGGTAGCCAGCCCCAGCATTTT
CDR3aa: CASSKRGPHICWGSQPQHF